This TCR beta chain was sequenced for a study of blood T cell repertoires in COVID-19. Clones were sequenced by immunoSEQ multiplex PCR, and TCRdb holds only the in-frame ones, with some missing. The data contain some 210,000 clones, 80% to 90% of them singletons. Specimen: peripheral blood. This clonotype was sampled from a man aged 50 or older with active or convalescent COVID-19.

Here the CDR3 reads CASSNRFTIRNTEAFF. For the CDR3, the DNA is TGCGCCAGCAGTAACAGGTTTACAATTCGGAACACTGAAGCTTTCTTT. The rearrangement joins TRBV5-1 to TRBJ1-1, with D possibly being TRBD1 (5 bases). Per the germline V gene, CDR1 is SGHRS and CDR2 is YFSETQ. V lost 5 bases, J lost 1 base, and 18 bases lay in between. This CDR3 is 16 amino acids long.